The T cell receptor beta chain described here comes from a study of control samples from healthy donors and cancer patients. J gave up 0 bases and V 0 bases, and 7 bases lay outside the gene matches. This CDR3 region has 18 residues. CDR1 and CDR2 (germline): SGHRS, YFSETQ. Produced via immunoSEQ multiplex PCR; TCRdb's table is partial and in-frame only. This repertoire shows 100,000 to 150,000 clones, 91% found once; its top ten account for approximately 7.8%. The receptor was isolated from a woman between 18 and 29 years old in good health. The sample taken for sequencing was blood. The chain employs TRBV5-1 and TRBJ2-7; 12 bases are shared with TRBD1. This chain's CDR3 is CASSLEGAGQGASYEQYF. CDR3 DNA sequence: TGCGCCAGCAGCTTGGAAGGGGCGGGACAGGGGGCCTCCTACGAGCAGTACTTC.